Each of the 18 T cell receptor beta chains below was sequenced from the same sample in a study of regulatory T cells in long-lasting Graves disease. HTBI primers from iRepertoire and Arm-PCR of CDR3 regions yielded the TCR beta libraries. From the multiplex PCR reads, TCRdb called clonotypes with MiXCR, one entry per CDR3 protein. The repertoire consists of 350,000 to 450,000 distinct CDR3 sequences, with more than 20% occurring once and the leading ten covering approximately 30%. Time point meaning: persistent/refractory GD, antithyroid drugs over 5 years with positive TRAb. RNA extracted from PBMCs served as the sequencing template. The sample in question was peripheral blood mononuclear cells (PBMCs), obtained when the disease was refractory, from a patient treated with antithyroid drugs. The receptor set was obtained from a woman aged 40 to 50 with Graves disease.

This clonotype has more than one count but fewer than ten. The V and J genes are TRBV27 and TRBJ2-7; 8 bases map to TRBD1. The CDR3 runs 15 residues. V gave up 8 bases and J gave up 1 base; unmatched junction bases: 10. Germline lookup yields CDR1 MNHEY and CDR2 SMNVEV (reference sequence). In DNA form, the CDR3 reads TGTGCCAGCTCACCAAGAAGACAGGGGTCCTACGAGCAGTACTTC. It encodes CASSPRRQGSYEQYF.

This clonotype has a count of ten or more. This chain connects TRBV2 to TRBJ1-1; unclear D gene. This CDR3 is built from 11 residues. CDR1 and CDR2 from the germline V gene are SNHLY and FYNNEI. Trimming stripped 7 bases from V and 5 bases from J, with 8 bases between. CDR3 sequence reads: CASTMGTEAFF. CDR3 nucleotides: TGTGCCAGCACTATGGGGACTGAAGCTTTCTTT.

V is TRBV25-1 and J is TRBJ2-5, with 7 nucleotides matching TRBD2. Germline lookup yields CDR1 MGHDK and CDR2 SYGVNS. The CDR3 runs to 13 residues. Trimming removed 6 bases from V and 1 base from J; junction bases left unmatched: 2. CDR3 nucleotide sequence: TGTGCCAGCAGACCTAGCGGCCAAGAGACCCAGTACTTC. Translated, it gives CASRPSGQETQYF. Looking up the rest from reference TRBV25-1 and TRBJ2-5 gives the full variable domain: EADIYQTPRYLVIGTGKKITLECSQTMGHDKMYWYQQDPGMELHLIHYSYGVNSTEKGDLSSESTVSRIRTEHFPLTLESARPSHTSQYLCASRPSGQETQYFGPGTRLLVL.

V is TRBV13 and J is TRBJ2-1; D is possibly TRBD2 (6 bases). The CDR3 has 14 residues. Trimming shortened V by 2 bases and J by 8 bases, and 13 bases separated the two germline ends. Germline V gene lookup returns CDR1 PRHDT and CDR2 FYEKMQ (reference sequence). The CDR3, as DNA: TGTGCCAGCAGCTTACCGGGAGCTAGCCATGAGCAGTTCTTC. Translation: CASSLPGASHEQFF.

This clonotype was seen ten or more times. CDR3 in amino acids: CASSLTHRNTEAFF. In nucleotides, the CDR3 is TGTGCCAGCAGTTTGACACACAGGAACACTGAAGCTTTCTTT. The chain carries TRBV27 and TRBJ1-1; D is undetermined. The CDR3 spans 14 residues. Germline V gene sequence: CDR1 MNHEY, CDR2 SMNVEV (reference sequence). The V and J ends lost 3 bases and 1 base respectively, with 9 bases between them.

This clonotype has more than one count but fewer than ten. The chain uses TRBV11-2 and TRBJ2-7; D gene unclear. V was cut by 0 bases and J by 2 bases, with 8 bases left in between. Germline CDR1 reads SGHAT; CDR2 reads FQNNGV. The CDR3 runs to 14 residues. In DNA form, the CDR3 reads TGTGCCAGCAGCTTAGAAATTAGACCCTACGAGCAGTACTTC. The encoded protein is CASSLEIRPYEQYF. Full variable domain (rest looked up from reference TRBV11-2 and TRBJ2-7): EAGVAQSPRYKIIEKRQSVAFWCNPISGHATLYWYQQILGQGPKLLIQFQNNGVVDDSQLPKDRFSAERLKGVDSTLKIQPAKLEDSAVYLCASSLEIRPYEQYFGPGTRLTVT.

The table lists this clonotype with a few counts. The V call is TRBV11-2, the J call TRBJ2-7; perhaps TRBD1 as D (6 bases). CDR1 and CDR2 (germline): SGHAT, FQNNGV. The CDR3 length is 14 residues. Trimming took 6 bases from V and 5 from J, leaving 17 bases between them. Here the CDR3 DNA reads TGTGCCAGCAGTACTATCAGGGGCCTCAACGAGCAGTACTTC. It codes for CASSTIRGLNEQYF.

This clonotype was counted many times. The V and J genes are TRBV2 and TRBJ2-7; 9 nucleotides match TRBD1. The germline CDR1 and CDR2 sequences are SNHLY and FYNNEI. The CDR3 extends over 16 amino acids. V lost 5 bases, J lost 4 bases, and 12 bases stayed unmatched. CDR3 sequence (DNA): TGTGCCAGCAGTTATGACAGGGGGATCTTCCCGTACGAGCAGTACTTC. It specifies CASSYDRGIFPYEQYF.

The chain employs TRBV6-1 and TRBJ2-6, with 15 bases aligning to TRBD2. The length of the CDR3 is 20 residues. The V and J ends lost 6 bases and 3 bases, in that order; junction bases with no gene match: 12. CDR1 is MNHNS, CDR2 SASEGT, per germline. The CDR3 DNA sequence: TGTGCCAGCAGCAACACGCTACCGGGACTAGCGGGAGGTGGGGCCAACGTCCTGACTTTC. This encodes CASSNTLPGLAGGGANVLTF.

This clonotype has ten or more counts. The chain couples TRBV28 to TRBJ1-6; 7 positions match TRBD1. In germline, CDR1 is MDHEN, CDR2 SYDVKM. V lost 6 bases to trimming and J lost 6 bases; unmatched junction nucleotides: 8. The CDR3 spans 15 residues. The CDR3 nucleotides are TGTGCCAGCAGCTCCGACAGGGCCCCTAATTCACCCCTCCACTTT. Amino acids: CASSSDRAPNSPLHF.

About this clonotype: This may be a read error, as it is one base from a much larger clone. V gene TRBV28 combines with J gene TRBJ1-2, with D possibly TRBD1 on 5 matching bases. This CDR3 has 15 amino acids. Trimming left V 2 bases short and J 4 bases short, with 14 bases between. CDR1 MDHEN and CDR2 SYDVKM come from the germline V gene. The CDR3 loop reads CASSLSPGGIYGYTF. Written as DNA, the CDR3 is TGTGCCAGCAGTTTAAGCCCCGGGGGGATCTATGGCTACACCTTC.

This chain links TRBV30 with TRBJ1-1, with a tentative D call TRBD1 (5 bases). Trimming stripped 8 bases from V and 1 base from J, with 11 bases between. The CDR3 totals 12 residues. CDR1 is GTSNPN, CDR2 SVGIG, per germline (reference sequence). This CDR3 reads CAVGRTNTEAFF. In DNA form, the CDR3 reads TGTGCCGTGGGACGGACGAACACTGAAGCTTTCTTT.

The sample holds many counts of this clonotype. This chain links TRBV3-1 with TRBJ2-2; D gene uncertain. The CDR3 sequence is 12 residues long. Looked up from germline, CDR1 is LGHDT and CDR2 is YNNKEL (reference sequence). Trimming shortened V by 2 bases and J by 6 bases, and 4 bases separated the two germline ends. The CDR3 nucleotides read TGTGCCAGCAGCCAACAGCCCGGGGAGCTGTTTTTT. Amino acid sequence: CASSQQPGELFF. The full variable domain, its missing parts supplied by reference TRBV3-1 and TRBJ2-2, is DTAVSQTPKYLVTQMGNDKSIKCEQNLGHDTMYWYKQDSKKFLKIMFSYNNKELIINETVPNRFSPKSPDKAHLNLHINSLELGDSAVYFCASSQQPGELFFGEGSRLTVL.

The CDR3 loop reads CASSLLGPGAGNTEAFF. CDR3 in DNA: TGCGCCAGCAGCTTGCTCGGTCCGGGGGCAGGGAACACTGAAGCTTTCTTT. The chain has TRBV5-1 and TRBJ1-1; possible D gene TRBD1, 6 bases. This CDR3 is 17 amino acids long. Germline CDR1 is SGHRS and CDR2 is YFSETQ. Trimming stripped 1 base from V and 1 base from J, with 17 bases between.

This clonotype has just a few counts. The chain employs TRBV19 and TRBJ1-4; 10 bases align to TRBD1. Germline CDR1 LNHDA, CDR2 SQIVND (reference sequence). The CDR3 has 15 amino acids. Losses at the gene ends were 8 bases for V and 8 bases for J; bases not matched to a gene: 11. As DNA, the CDR3 is TGTGCCAGTCGTAAGGTGGGACAGGGGAACGAAAAACTGTTTTTT. It yields the protein CASRKVGQGNEKLFF.

This chain links TRBV20-1 with TRBJ1-4; D remains unclear. The ends were cut back, 2 bases at V and 6 bases at J, with 13 bases in the middle. CDR3 size: 14 residues. In germline, CDR1 is DFQATT, CDR2 SNEGSKA (reference sequence). The CDR3 nucleotides read TGCAGTGCTAGAAGGGCAGGTCCGCATGAAAAACTGTTTTTT. This encodes CSARRAGPHEKLFF.

This clonotype came up many times. V gene TRBV20-1 combines with J gene TRBJ2-7; 8 nucleotides agree with TRBD2. CDR1 is DFQATT, CDR2 SNEGSKA, per germline (reference sequence). V gave up 5 bases and J gave up 0 bases; unmatched junction bases: 3. This CDR3 is 13 amino acids long. The CDR3 sequence is CSAGGTSSYEQYF. CDR3 in DNA: TGCAGTGCTGGGGGGACTAGCTCCTACGAGCAGTACTTC.

The V gene is TRBV3-1, the J gene TRBJ2-7; D not resolved. CDR3 size: 12 residues. Germline assignment: CDR1 LGHDT and CDR2 YNNKEL (reference sequence). V lost 3 bases to trimming and J lost 5 bases, with 8 bases between them. This CDR3 is CASSQGFNEQYF. The CDR3 bases are TGTGCCAGCAGCCAGGGGTTCAACGAGCAGTACTTC.